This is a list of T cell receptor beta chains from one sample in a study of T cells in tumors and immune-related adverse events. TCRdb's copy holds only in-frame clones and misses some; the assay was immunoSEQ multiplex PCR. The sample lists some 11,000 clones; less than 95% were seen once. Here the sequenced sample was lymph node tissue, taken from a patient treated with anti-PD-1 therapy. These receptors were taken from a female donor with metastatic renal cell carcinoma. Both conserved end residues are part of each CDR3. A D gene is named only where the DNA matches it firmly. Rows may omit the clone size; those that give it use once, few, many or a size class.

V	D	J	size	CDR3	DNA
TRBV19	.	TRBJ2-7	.	CASSSGTGLYEQYF	TGTGCCAGTTCTTCCGGGACGGGTCTCTACGAGCAGTACTTC
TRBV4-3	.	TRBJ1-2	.	CASSQDWGGLGYGYTF	TGCGCCAGCAGCCAAGATTGGGGGGGTCTAGGCTATGGCTACACCTTC
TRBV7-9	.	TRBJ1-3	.	CASSLYRNTIYF	TGTGCCAGCAGCTTATATCGTAACACCATATATTTT
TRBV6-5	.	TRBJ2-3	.	CASSYSGLGTQYF	TGTGCCAGCAGTTACTCGGGGCTAGGTACGCAGTATTTT
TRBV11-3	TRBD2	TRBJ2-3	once	CASSLRASGGTDTQYF	TGTGCCAGCAGCTTAAGGGCTAGCGGAGGCACAGATACGCAGTATTTT
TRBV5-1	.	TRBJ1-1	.	CASSYAENTEAFF	TGCGCCAGCAGCTATGCGGAAAACACTGAAGCTTTCTTT
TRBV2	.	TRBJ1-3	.	CASSESPGTFIYF	TGTGCCAGCAGTGAAAGCCCAGGAACTTTCATATATTTT
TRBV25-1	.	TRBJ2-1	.	CASSLTYNEQFF	TGTGCCAGCAGCCTGACCTACAATGAGCAGTTCTTC
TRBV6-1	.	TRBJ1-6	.	CASSENPTYNSPLHF	TGTGCCAGCAGTGAGAATCCAACCTATAATTCACCCCTCCACTTT
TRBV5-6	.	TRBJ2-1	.	CASSFGTEQFF	TGTGCCAGCAGCTTCGGGACTGAGCAGTTCTTC
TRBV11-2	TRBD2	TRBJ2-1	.	CASSRFQLAGVARNEQFF	TGTGCCAGCAGCCGCTTCCAACTAGCGGGAGTGGCGAGGAATGAGCAGTTCTTC
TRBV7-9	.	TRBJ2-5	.	CASSVVNIRQETQYF	TGTGCCAGCAGCGTGGTCAACATACGCCAAGAGACCCAGTACTTC
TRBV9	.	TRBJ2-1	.	CASSWRPTNEQFF	TGTGCCAGCAGCTGGCGCCCGACCAATGAGCAGTTCTTC
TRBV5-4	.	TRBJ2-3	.	CASSLSLNTDTQYF	TGTGCCAGCAGCTTGTCCCTCAACACAGATACGCAGTATTTT
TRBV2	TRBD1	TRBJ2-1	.	CASRDRWNEQFF	TGTGCCAGCCGGGACAGGTGGAATGAGCAGTTCTTC
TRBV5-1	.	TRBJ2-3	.	CASTLRDARTDTQYF	TGCGCCAGCACTCTCCGGGATGCGAGGACAGATACGCAGTATTTT
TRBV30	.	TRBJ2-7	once	CASEFFSNHEQYF	TGTGCCTCGGAATTTTTCTCTAATCACGAGCAGTACTTC
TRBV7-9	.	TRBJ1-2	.	CASSPEPTYGYTF	TGTGCCAGCAGCCCCGAGCCTACCTATGGCTACACCTTC
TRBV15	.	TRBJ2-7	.	CATSRDRPGAADEQYF	TGTGCCACCAGCAGAGATCGCCCAGGGGCGGCCGACGAGCAGTACTTC
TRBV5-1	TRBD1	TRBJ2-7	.	CASNDRTGGYEQYF	TGCGCCAGCAATGATAGGACAGGGGGCTACGAGCAGTACTTC
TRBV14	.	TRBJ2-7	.	CASSRQGPYEQYF	TGTGCCAGCAGCCGCCAAGGACCCTACGAGCAGTACTTC